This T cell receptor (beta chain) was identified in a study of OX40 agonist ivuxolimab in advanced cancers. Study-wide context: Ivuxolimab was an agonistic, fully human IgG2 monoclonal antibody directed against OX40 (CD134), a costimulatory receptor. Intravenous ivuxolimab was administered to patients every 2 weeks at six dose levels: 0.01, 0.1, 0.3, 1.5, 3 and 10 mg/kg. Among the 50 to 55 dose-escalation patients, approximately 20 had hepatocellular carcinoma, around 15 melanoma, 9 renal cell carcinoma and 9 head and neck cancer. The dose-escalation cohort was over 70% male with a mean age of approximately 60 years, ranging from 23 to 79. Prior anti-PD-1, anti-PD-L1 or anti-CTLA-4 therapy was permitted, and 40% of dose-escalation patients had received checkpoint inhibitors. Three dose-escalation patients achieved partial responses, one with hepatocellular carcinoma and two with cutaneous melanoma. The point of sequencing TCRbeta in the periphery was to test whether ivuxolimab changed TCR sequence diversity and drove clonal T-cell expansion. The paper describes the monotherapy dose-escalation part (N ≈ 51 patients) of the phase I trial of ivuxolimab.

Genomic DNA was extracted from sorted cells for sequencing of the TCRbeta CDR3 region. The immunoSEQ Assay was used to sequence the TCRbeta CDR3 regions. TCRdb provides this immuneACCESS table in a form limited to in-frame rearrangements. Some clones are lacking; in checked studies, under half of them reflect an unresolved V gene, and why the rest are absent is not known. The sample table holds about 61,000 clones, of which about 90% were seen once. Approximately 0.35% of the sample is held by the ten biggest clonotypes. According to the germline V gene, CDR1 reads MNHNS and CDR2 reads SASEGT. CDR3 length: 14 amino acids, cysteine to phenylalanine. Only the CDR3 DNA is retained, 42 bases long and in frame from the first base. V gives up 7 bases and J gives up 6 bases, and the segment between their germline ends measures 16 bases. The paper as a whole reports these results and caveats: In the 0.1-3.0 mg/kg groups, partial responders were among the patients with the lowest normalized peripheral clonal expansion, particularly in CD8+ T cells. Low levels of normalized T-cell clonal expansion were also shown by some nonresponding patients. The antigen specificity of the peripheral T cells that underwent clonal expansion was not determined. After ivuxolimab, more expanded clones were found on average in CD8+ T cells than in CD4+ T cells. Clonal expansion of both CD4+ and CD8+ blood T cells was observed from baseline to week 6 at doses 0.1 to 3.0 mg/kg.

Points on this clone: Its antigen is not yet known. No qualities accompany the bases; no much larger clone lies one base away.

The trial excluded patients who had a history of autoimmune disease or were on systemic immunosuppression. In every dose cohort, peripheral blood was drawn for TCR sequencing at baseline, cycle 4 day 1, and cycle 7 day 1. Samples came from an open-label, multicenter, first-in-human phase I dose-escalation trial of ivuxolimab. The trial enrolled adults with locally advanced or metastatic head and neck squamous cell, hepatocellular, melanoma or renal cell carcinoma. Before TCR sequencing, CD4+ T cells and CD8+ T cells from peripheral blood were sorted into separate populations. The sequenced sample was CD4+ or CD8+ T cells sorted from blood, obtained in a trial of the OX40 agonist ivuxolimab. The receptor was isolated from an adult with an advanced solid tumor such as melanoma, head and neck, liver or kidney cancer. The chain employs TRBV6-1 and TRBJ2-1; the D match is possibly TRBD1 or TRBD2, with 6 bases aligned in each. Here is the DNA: TGTGCCAGCACACAAGGAGGGGGAGGCAATGAGCAGTTCTTC. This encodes CASTQGGGGNEQFF.